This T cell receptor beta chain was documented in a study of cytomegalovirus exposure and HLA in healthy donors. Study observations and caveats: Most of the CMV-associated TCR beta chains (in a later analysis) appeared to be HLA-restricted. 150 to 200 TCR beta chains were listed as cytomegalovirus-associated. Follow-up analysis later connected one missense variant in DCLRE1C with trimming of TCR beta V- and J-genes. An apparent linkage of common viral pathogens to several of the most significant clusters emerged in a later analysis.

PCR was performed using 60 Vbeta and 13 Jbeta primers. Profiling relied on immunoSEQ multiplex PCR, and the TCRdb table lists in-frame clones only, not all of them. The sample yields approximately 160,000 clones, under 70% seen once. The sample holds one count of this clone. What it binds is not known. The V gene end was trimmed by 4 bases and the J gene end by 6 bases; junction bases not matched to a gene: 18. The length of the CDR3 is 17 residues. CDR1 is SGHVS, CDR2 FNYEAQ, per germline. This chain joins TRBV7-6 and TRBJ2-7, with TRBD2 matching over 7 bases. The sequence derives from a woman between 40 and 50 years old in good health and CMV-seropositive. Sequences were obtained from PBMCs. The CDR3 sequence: CASSSGSSGRRVGEQYF. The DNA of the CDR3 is TGTGCCAGCAGCTCCGGCTCTAGCGGTCGCAGGGTTGGCGAGCAGTACTTC.